These 19 T cell receptor beta chains came from one sample sequenced in a study of radiotherapy plus CTLA-4 blockade in lung cancer. Data came from immunoSEQ multiplex PCR; TCRdb stores just in-frame clones and leaves some out. The data show tens of thousands of clones, with about three quarters seen just once and less than 3% held by the top ten. The material was peripheral blood, obtained from a patient treated with radiotherapy plus ipilimumab. The source of these receptors is a human donor with non-small cell lung cancer whose response to radiotherapy plus ipilimumab could not be evaluated.

A single count supports this clone. This chain joins TRBV14 and TRBJ1-5; the D is unclear. V dropped 5 bases and J dropped 11 bases, with 16 bases sitting between them. Germline V gives CDR1 SGHDN, CDR2 FVKESK. CDR3 length: 13 amino acids. The CDR3 coding sequence is TGTGCCAGCAGCTCCTCCCTAGCGGCGGCCCAGCATTTT. Its protein is CASSSSLAAAQHF.

The chain couples TRBV9 to TRBJ1-4; 7 bases map to TRBD1. Germline V CDR1 and CDR2: SGDLS, YYNGEE. There are 17 residues in the CDR3. V was clipped by 6 bases and J by 7 bases; unmatched bases: 18. The CDR3 DNA sequence: TGTGCCAGCACCAAGGGCCCAGGGGGTGATATCGGTGAAAAACTGTTTTTT. It translates to CASTKGPGGDIGEKLFF.

Only one count was recorded for this clone. This sequence joins TRBV6-5 and TRBJ2-2; 7 bases match TRBD1. The V segment lost 6 bases and the J segment 4 bases; nucleotides outside the gene matches: 5. Germline assignment: CDR1 MNHEY and CDR2 SVGAGI. CDR3 size: 14 residues. CDR3 DNA: TGTGCCAGCAGCTGGACAGGTCGCACCGGGGAGCTGTTTTTT. Protein sequence: CASSWTGRTGELFF.

This rearrangement joins TRBV6-1 to TRBJ2-3; D gene unclear. The germline V gene encodes CDR1 MNHNS and CDR2 SASEGT. Trimming pared 6 bases from V and 5 bases from J, leaving 9 bases between. The CDR3 has 12 residues. Written as DNA, the CDR3 is TGTGCCAGCAGCCCAACGGGAGATACGCAGTATTTT. Its protein product is CASSPTGDTQYF.

The V gene is TRBV4-1, the J gene TRBJ2-3; TRBD1 matches at 9 bases. Germline V gene data show CDR1 as MGHRA and CDR2 as YSYEKL. The CDR3 has 14 residues. After removal of 3 bases from V and 5 bases from J, the junction contained 3 bases not matched to a gene. The CDR3 sequence: CASSHTGGLDTQYF. CDR3 nucleotide sequence: TGCGCCAGCAGCCATACAGGGGGCTTAGATACGCAGTATTTT.

The chain is built from TRBV7-3 and TRBJ2-5, with 11 positions matching TRBD2. The CDR3 is 16 residues long. V lost 1 base, J lost 5 bases, and 6 bases stayed unmatched. CDR1 and CDR2 from the germline V gene are SGHTA and FQGTGA. The CDR3 sequence is CASSLSGLAGAETQYF. DNA of the CDR3: TGTGCCAGCAGCTTAAGTGGACTAGCGGGCGCGGAGACCCAGTACTTC.

This chain uses TRBV5-1 with TRBJ2-3; TRBD1 might be the D (5 bases). Germline loops: CDR1 SGHRS, CDR2 YFSETQ. The CDR3 contains 15 residues. V shed 0 bases and J shed 2 bases, with 10 bases lying between them. The CDR3 sequence is CASSLGDSFTDTQYF. The CDR3 DNA sequence: TGCGCCAGCAGCTTGGGAGACAGCTTCACAGATACGCAGTATTTT.

The chain uses TRBV30 and TRBJ1-4; D is uncertain. This CDR3 has 12 residues. Trimming pared 1 base from V and 10 bases from J, leaving 10 bases between. Germline loops: CDR1 GTSNPN, CDR2 SVGIG (reference sequence). This CDR3 reads CAWSAPPGKLFF. CDR3 DNA: TGTGCCTGGAGTGCTCCCCCCGGAAAACTGTTTTTT. Variable domain in full (rest from reference TRBV30 and TRBJ1-4): SQTIHQWPATLVQPVGSPLSLECTVEGTSNPNLYWYRQAAGRGLQLLFYSVGIGQISSEVPQNLSASRPQDRQFILSSKKLLLSDSGFYLCAWSAPPGKLFFGSGTQLSVL.

The gene calls are TRBV4-3 and TRBJ1-2; D unclear. The CDR3 is 15 residues long. V shed 1 base and J shed 0 bases, with 9 bases lying between them. CDR1 and CDR2 (germline): LGHNA, YSLEER. CDR3 protein: CASSQVAASNYGYTF. CDR3 sequence (DNA): TGCGCCAGCAGCCAAGTTGCAGCGTCTAACTATGGCTACACCTTC.

A few counts support this clone. The chain carries TRBV7-9 and TRBJ1-5, with D perhaps matching TRBD1 (5 bases). With 5 bases removed from V and 2 bases from J, the gap between germline ends came to 13 bases. This CDR3 spans 15 amino acids. Germline-derived CDR1 and CDR2 are SEHNR and FQNEAQ (reference sequence). The CDR3, as DNA: TGTGCCAGCAGCCCCGCAGGGACTGGCAATCAGCCCCAGCATTTT. It translates to CASSPAGTGNQPQHF.

The rearrangement uses TRBV6-4 and TRBJ2-7; a weak D match, TRBD2 (6 bases). CDR1 and CDR2 from the germline V gene are MRHNA and SNTAGT. The CDR3 runs 11 residues. CDR3 nucleotides: TGTGGCACGTCCTGGAGGGGATCGCAGTACTTC. It is translated as CGTSWRGSQYF.

The chain uses TRBV15 and TRBJ2-1; D is perhaps TRBD2 (5 bases). V was clipped by 8 bases and J by 0 bases, with 17 bases between them. The V gene's germline CDR1 is LNHNV and CDR2 YYDKDF (reference sequence). CDR3 length: 16 residues. The chain's CDR3 is CATGPEAGSSYNEQFF. CDR3 DNA: TGTGCCACCGGTCCGGAGGCTGGAAGCTCCTACAATGAGCAGTTCTTC.

The chain uses TRBV5-6 and TRBJ1-6; unclear D gene. Trimming left V 1 base short and J 6 bases short, with 8 bases between. The CDR3 sequence is 14 residues long. The germline gives CDR1 SGHDT, CDR2 YYEEEE. This CDR3 is CASSLTLRNSPLHF. As DNA, the CDR3 is TGTGCCAGCAGCTTGACCTTGCGTAATTCACCCCTCCACTTT. Complete variable domain (other parts from reference TRBV5-6 and TRBJ1-6): DAGVTQSPTHLIKTRGQQVTLRCSPKSGHDTVSWYQQALGQGPQFIFQYYEEEERQRGNFPDRFSGHQFPNYSSELNVNALLLGDSALYLCASSLTLRNSPLHFGNGTRLTVT.

This rearrangement joins TRBV7-9 to TRBJ1-2, with D unclear. CDR3 size: 13 residues. Germline-derived CDR1 and CDR2 are SEHNR and FQNEAQ (reference sequence). V gave up 4 bases and J gave up 8 bases, with 14 bases separating them. The CDR3 here is CASSSREGSGYTF. In nucleotides, the CDR3 is TGTGCCAGCAGCTCCCGGGAGGGTAGCGGCTACACCTTC.

This chain uses TRBV28 with TRBJ1-2; D is unclear. V lost 6 bases to trimming and J lost 0 bases, with 11 bases between them. Germline V gene data show CDR1 as MDHEN and CDR2 as SYDVKM. This CDR3 contains 14 residues. The CDR3 reads CASSLPKTNYGYTF. The CDR3 DNA reads TGTGCCAGCAGCCTACCTAAAACTAACTATGGCTACACCTTC.

The chain recombines TRBV4-2 with TRBJ1-2; 10 bases fit TRBD1. The V and J ends lost 4 bases and 4 bases, in that order; junction bases with no gene match: 9. The CDR3 covers 16 residues. Germline V CDR1 and CDR2: LGHNA, YNFKEQ. In nucleotides, the CDR3 is TGTGCCAGCAGCCCCGGGACAGGGGTCGGCAGCTATGGCTACACCTTC. Translated, it gives CASSPGTGVGSYGYTF.

This clone appeared a single time. CDR3 sequence (DNA): TGTGCCAGCAGTTTTCGTTCATTAGTCGGGACAGGGATCGGAGAGCAGTACTTC. Translating gives CASSFRSLVGTGIGEQYF. The chain recombines TRBV27 with TRBJ2-7; TRBD1 agrees at 9 bases. The germline CDR1 and CDR2 sequences are MNHEY and SMNVEV (reference sequence). V lost 3 bases to trimming and J lost 7 bases; unmatched junction nucleotides: 19. The CDR3 spans 18 residues.

This chain joins TRBV14 and TRBJ2-3, with a tentative D call TRBD2 (6 bases). The CDR3 sequence is 14 residues long. CDR1 is SGHDN and CDR2 is FVKESK in the germline V gene. V was clipped by 10 bases and J by 0 bases, with 14 bases between them. CDR3 nucleotide sequence: TGTGCCACCCGCGGGATGGGAAGCACAGATACGCAGTATTTT. Amino acids: CATRGMGSTDTQYF.

The chain combines TRBV2 with TRBJ1-2; 11 nucleotides match TRBD1. Trimming took 5 bases from V and 4 from J; bases not matched to a gene: 15. Per the germline V gene, CDR1 is SNHLY and CDR2 is FYNNEI. The CDR3 runs 18 residues. The CDR3: CASSIPGTGGSPPYGYTF. The DNA of the CDR3 is TGTGCCAGCAGTATCCCCGGGACAGGGGGGTCTCCACCCTATGGCTACACCTTC.